This T cell receptor beta chain emerged from a study of cytomegalovirus exposure and HLA in healthy donors. Study in general: Earlier sequencing of 150 million to 200 million T cells yielded under 120 million unique TCR beta sequences. Points from the study as a whole: Later work found most CMV-associated TCR beta chains apparently HLA-restricted. Reports described diagnosis of cytomegalovirus status by the classifier as highly specific and sensitive. Researchers left out some V segments, among them TRBV6-2 and TRBV6-3, as indistinguishable.

60 Vbeta and 13 Jbeta primers were used in PCR. TCRdb keeps only in-frame clones here, not all; method: immunoSEQ multiplex PCR. Of some 56,000 clones in the sample, almost 85% are singletons; the top ten hold approximately 2.8%. This clone came up once. Its target is not known. The V and J ends lost 0 bases and 2 bases respectively, with 11 bases between them. Germline values: CDR1 SGHRS, CDR2 YFSETQ. The CDR3 extends over 15 amino acids. This sequence was found in a man in his forties or fifties in good health and CMV-seronegative. The genes are TRBV5-1 and TRBJ2-5, with D possibly being TRBD1 (6 bases). Material: PBMCs. In DNA form, the CDR3 reads TGCGCCAGCAGCTTGGCGACAGGAAAACAAGAGACCCAGTACTTC. Translated, it gives CASSLATGKQETQYF.